This T cell receptor beta chain was sequenced for a study of blood T cell repertoires in COVID-19. Looking at the study overall: Donors in the United States, Italy and Spain gave samples during acute or convalescent COVID-19.

With 0 bases clipped from V and 4 bases from J, the junction kept 5 bases outside the gene matches. This CDR3 spans 16 amino acids. In germline, CDR1 is SGHRS, CDR2 YFSETQ. Profiling relied on immunoSEQ multiplex PCR, and the TCRdb table lists in-frame clones only, not all of them. The sample shows about 150,000 clones, around four fifths of them seen only once. Material for sequencing was peripheral blood. The chain uses TRBV5-1 and TRBJ2-1; 9 nucleotides agree with TRBD2. The receptor was derived from a human donor in a cohort sampled during active COVID-19. The CDR3 DNA reads TGCGCCAGCAGCTTGGATGGCGGGGGGGGATACAATGAGCAGTTCTTC. It codes for CASSLDGGGGYNEQFF.